This TCR beta chain was sequenced during a study of shared clonotypes between healthy human individuals. Sorted-subset replicate PCRs used about 180 ng DNA, around 27,000 T cell genomes. Clones were sequenced by immunoSEQ multiplex PCR, and TCRdb holds only the in-frame ones, with some missing. Here the sample spans some 2 million clones, roughly 94% being singletons. Germline CDR1 and CDR2: MNHNS and SASEGT. Deletions cut 5 bases from V and 5 bases from J, with 9 bases between. The CDR3 contains 12 residues. A note on this clone: The antigen remains undetermined.

General study results and limits: Naive CD4 clonotypes overlapped across a few donors at about 5.3%. Non-shared clonotypes had lower generation probabilities than those shared by all four donors. Larger richness was generally estimated for naive than memory subsets.

Input material: naive CD4+ T cells sorted from blood. The subset here: CD45RA+ positively selected. The clonotype was recovered from a man aged 18 to 35 in good health. The genes are TRBV6-1 and TRBJ2-5, with D uncertain. CDR3 residues: CASSPGRETQYF. In DNA form, the CDR3 reads TGTGCCAGCAGTCCCGGCCGGGAGACCCAGTACTTC.